The 15 T cell receptor beta chains given below trace back to one sample, sequenced in a study of neurological immune-mediated disorders. TCRdb called the 5' RACE reads again in MiXCR, with one record for every CDR3 protein. The table has tens of thousands of distinct CDR3 sequences, 4.5% to 5.5% seen once. Sequenced input: PBMCs. The source is a man younger than 40 with multiple sclerosis.

This clonotype was observed many times. The chain carries TRBV3-1 and TRBJ1-5; D is perhaps TRBD1 (6 bases). CDR3 size: 15 residues. Germline V CDR1 and CDR2: LGHDT, YNNKEL (reference sequence). V gave up 0 bases and J gave up 7 bases, with 13 bases separating them. CDR3 bases: TGTGCCAGCAGCCAAGATTTCACAGGGAGACAGCCCCAGCATTTT. It codes for CASSQDFTGRQPQHF.

This clonotype was seen repeatedly, ten times or more. This rearrangement joins TRBV6-1 to TRBJ1-1, with unresolved D. The V end was cut by 2 bases, the J end by 2 bases, with 6 bases between. The germline V gene has CDR1 MNHNS and CDR2 SASEGT. The CDR3 length is 13 residues. The CDR3 DNA reads as TGTGCCAGCAGTGAACAGTTAAACACTGAAGCTTTCTTT. This gives the protein CASSEQLNTEAFF.

This clonotype was observed many times. The gene calls are TRBV4-1 and TRBJ2-2, with D unresolved. V lost 4 bases and J lost 1, with 10 bases in between. The CDR3 is made up of 15 amino acids. Germline V gene sequence: CDR1 MGHRA, CDR2 YSYEKL. CDR3 bases: TGCGCCAGCAGCCTCGGCCCAGGGAACACCGGGGAGCTGTTTTTT. Translating it yields CASSLGPGNTGELFF.

A note on this clonotype: One junction end disagrees with the germline gene, perhaps due to a read error. The V and J genes are TRBV5-1 and TRBJ1-6, with TRBD1 matching 7 bases. This CDR3 has 15 residues. Germline V gene lookup returns CDR1 SGHRS and CDR2 YFSETQ. The chain's CDR3 is CASSPTGAANSPLNF. Written as DNA, the CDR3 is TGCGCCAGCAGCCCAACAGGGGCTGCGAATTCACCCCTCAACTTT.

V and J are TRBV28 and TRBJ1-5; D uncertain. CDR1 is MDHEN and CDR2 is SYDVKM in the germline V gene. The ends were cut back, 3 bases at V and 2 bases at J, with 14 bases in the middle. This CDR3 is built from 16 residues. The CDR3 protein is CASSLGLGLGNQPQHF. In DNA, the CDR3 is TGTGCCAGCAGTTTGGGTCTTGGGTTGGGCAATCAGCCCCAGCATTTT.

Ten or more counts support this clonotype. The chain recombines TRBV11-1 with TRBJ2-3; possible D gene TRBD1, 8 bases. The CDR3 runs 17 residues. V lost 5 bases and J lost 4, with 22 bases in between. Germline V gives CDR1 SGHAT, CDR2 FQDESV (reference sequence). This CDR3 is CASSRRGAHRGADTQYF. The CDR3 DNA reads TGTGCCAGCAGCCGCCGGGGGGCACACAGGGGGGCAGATACGCAGTATTTT.

This clonotype appeared many times. The rearrangement links TRBV6-5 to TRBJ1-1; the D gene is possibly TRBD1 (5 bases). Trimming took 5 bases from V and 7 from J, leaving 11 bases between them. Germline V lookup: CDR1 MNHEY, CDR2 SVGAGI. CDR3 size: 12 residues. CDR3 DNA: TGTGCCAGCAGTCCCGGGGGTCTTGAAGCTTTCTTT. It translates to CASSPGGLEAFF.

This clonotype was detected a few times. The junction does not match germline at one end; this may be a read error. The chain recombines TRBV12-3 or TRBV12-4 with TRBJ1-5; D unclear. The CDR3 covers 14 residues. CDR3 DNA sequence: TGTGCCAGCAGTTTATCGAGGCGCAATCAGCCCCAGAATTTT. It yields the protein CASSLSRRNQPQNF.

At least ten counts were recorded for this clonotype. J is TRBJ1-5 and V is TRBV6-5; D not certain. Trimming removed 3 bases from V and 4 bases from J, with 10 bases in between. CDR3 length: 14 amino acids. Germline lookup yields CDR1 MNHEY and CDR2 SVGAGI. The CDR3 is CASSYRGPNQPQHF. DNA for the CDR3: TGTGCCAGCAGTTATCGCGGGCCGAATCAGCCCCAGCATTTT.

This clonotype appeared many times. The rearrangement uses TRBV10-2 and TRBJ2-7, with D maybe TRBD2 (5 bases). Trimming took off 3 bases at V and 9 bases at J, with 12 bases between the two ends. The CDR3 has 12 amino acids. Germline loops: CDR1 WSHSY, CDR2 SAAADI. The DNA of the CDR3 is TGCGCCAGCAGTGACTCGAAAGCGGTGCAGTACTTC. Amino acid sequence: CASSDSKAVQYF.

This clonotype turned up a few times. The chain is built from TRBV7-9 and TRBJ1-1, with TRBD1 matching 8 bases. Germline loops: CDR1 SEHNR, CDR2 FQNEAQ (reference sequence). Trimming cost V 4 bases and J 1 base; bases outside gene matches: 2. CDR3 length equals 14 residues. As DNA, the CDR3 is TGTGCCAGCAGCTACGGACAGGGGAACACTGAAGCTTTCTTT. This codes for CASSYGQGNTEAFF.

This clonotype was recorded at least ten times. This chain links TRBV9 with TRBJ2-2; 7 bases line up with TRBD1. CDR1 SGDLS and CDR2 YYNGEE come from the germline V gene. The V gene end was trimmed by 4 bases and the J gene end by 7 bases; junction bases not matched to a gene: 13. The CDR3 contains 16 residues. This CDR3 reads CASSRTSTGLGGELFF. The CDR3 DNA reads as TGTGCCAGCAGCCGTACATCGACAGGGTTAGGCGGGGAGCTGTTTTTT.

This clonotype was counted many times. The rearrangement joins TRBV6-5 to TRBJ2-3; tentative D call: TRBD2 (6 bases). Germline V gene lookup returns CDR1 MNHEY and CDR2 SVGAGI. CDR3 length: 16 residues. V lost 1 base and J lost 5, with 16 bases in between. Here the CDR3 reads CASSYLEGFRVDTQYF. DNA for the CDR3: TGTGCCAGCAGTTACTTGGAGGGGTTTAGAGTAGATACGCAGTATTTT.

In this sample, this clonotype turned up many times. The J gene is TRBJ2-2, the V gene TRBV20-1, with no clear D. The CDR3 runs 15 residues. V was shortened by 3 bases and J by 4 bases, with 15 bases between the two germline ends. CDR1 is DFQATT and CDR2 is SNEGSKA in the germline V gene (reference sequence). CDR3 residues: CSARSKIRATGELFF. The DNA of the CDR3 is TGCAGTGCTAGGTCGAAAATTAGGGCCACCGGGGAGCTGTTTTTT.

This clonotype was observed at least ten times. The chain joins TRBV7-8 to TRBJ2-2; either TRBD1 or TRBD2 may fit D (6 bases each). The length of the CDR3 is 15 residues. Trimming left V 5 bases short and J 4 bases short, with 14 bases between. Germline V lookup: CDR1 SGHVS, CDR2 FQNEAQ. CDR3 amino acids: CASSPRGRSTGELFF. CDR3 nucleotide sequence: TGTGCCAGCAGCCCACGGGGGCGATCCACCGGGGAGCTGTTTTTT.